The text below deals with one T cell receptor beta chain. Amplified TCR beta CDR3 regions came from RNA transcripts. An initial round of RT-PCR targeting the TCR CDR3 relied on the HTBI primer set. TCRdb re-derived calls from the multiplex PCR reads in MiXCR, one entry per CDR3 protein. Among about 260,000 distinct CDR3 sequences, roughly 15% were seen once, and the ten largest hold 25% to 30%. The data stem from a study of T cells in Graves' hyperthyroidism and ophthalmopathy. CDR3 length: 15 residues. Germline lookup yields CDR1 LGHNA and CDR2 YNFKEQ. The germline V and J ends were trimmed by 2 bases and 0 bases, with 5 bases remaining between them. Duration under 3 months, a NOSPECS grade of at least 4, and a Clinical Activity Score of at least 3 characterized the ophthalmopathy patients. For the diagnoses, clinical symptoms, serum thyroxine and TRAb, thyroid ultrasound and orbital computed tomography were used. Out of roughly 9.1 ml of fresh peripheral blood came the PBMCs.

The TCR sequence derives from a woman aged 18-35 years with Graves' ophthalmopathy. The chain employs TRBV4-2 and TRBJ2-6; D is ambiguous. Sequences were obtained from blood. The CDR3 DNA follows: TGTGCCAGCAGCCAACCGATCTCTGGGGCCAACGTCCTGACTTTC. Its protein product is CASSQPISGANVLTF.